The source of this T cell receptor beta chain is a study of blood T cell repertoires in COVID-19. In the study overall: Sites across the United States, Italy and Spain contributed samples from acute and convalescent COVID-19. PBMCs, B-cell-depleted T cells, or T cells were the source of the cDNA or gDNA that made up the material.

Methods used by the authors: The assay estimated nucleated cells by amplifying reference gene primers. Sequencing used immunoSEQ multiplex PCR; TCRdb keeps in-frame clones, though not all of them. V and J calls and clone size are copied from that table; D and trimming were computed from the DNA. Altogether about 230,000 clones are present, approximately 91% being singletons, with the ten largest covering around 2.9%. The CDR3 loop spans 15 amino acids. Germline assignment: CDR1 SGHRS and CDR2 YFSETQ. The ends were cut back, 0 bases at V and 2 bases at J, with 10 bases in the middle. The rearrangement uses TRBV5-1 and TRBJ2-3; D perhaps matches TRBD1 (5 bases). The sequenced sample was peripheral blood. The TCR comes from a woman aged 60 to 75 with acute or convalescent COVID-19. CDR3 DNA sequence: TGCGCCAGCAGCTTGGATAGGGGCATCACAGATACGCAGTATTTT. Translating it yields CASSLDRGITDTQYF.